Each of the 28 T cell receptor beta chains below was sequenced from the same sample in a study of OX40 agonist ivuxolimab in advanced cancers. Repertoires were generated with immunoSEQ multiplex PCR, while TCRdb's copy carries only in-frame clones and drops some. The repertoire has 86,000 or so clones, around 91% of them found once; the top ten carry approximately 3%. Sequencing used CD4+ or CD8+ T cells sorted from blood, obtained in a trial of the OX40 agonist ivuxolimab. The source of these receptors is an adult with an advanced solid tumor such as melanoma, head and neck, liver or kidney cancer.

This clone was seen a single time. The chain is built from TRBV25-1 and TRBJ2-7; 8 bases line up with TRBD2. Unmatched junction bases numbered 5, after V lost 3 bases and J lost 4 bases. This CDR3 region has 14 residues. Looked up from germline, CDR1 is MGHDK and CDR2 is SYGVNS. DNA of the CDR3: TGTGCCAGCAGTGATCTGGCGGGAGGATACGAGCAGTACTTC. This gives the protein CASSDLAGGYEQYF.

This chain links TRBV27 with TRBJ2-7; 15 nucleotides agree with TRBD2. CDR1 is MNHEY, CDR2 SMNVEV, per germline (reference sequence). V lost 2 bases to trimming and J lost 4 bases; unmatched junction nucleotides: 9. There are 18 residues in the CDR3. The CDR3 here is CASSLGLAGGPKAYEQYF. CDR3 bases: TGTGCCAGCAGTTTAGGACTAGCGGGAGGGCCTAAGGCGTACGAGCAGTACTTC.

The chain is built from TRBV10-3 and TRBJ2-1; perhaps TRBD2 as D (5 bases). The germline CDR1 and CDR2 sequences are ENHRY and SYGVKD. V was shortened by 4 bases and J by 7 bases, with 14 bases between the two germline ends. The length of the CDR3 is 14 residues. CDR3 nucleotide sequence: TGTGCCATCAGTGGAGGGATGGTGGGGAATGAGCAGTTCTTC. As protein: CAISGGMVGNEQFF.

This chain joins TRBV10-1 and TRBJ2-1; the D gene is possibly TRBD1 (5 bases). CDR1 and CDR2 from the germline V gene are WNHNN and SYGVQD (reference sequence). V shed 2 bases and J shed 8 bases, with 10 bases lying between them. CDR3 size: 13 residues. The CDR3 loop is CASSEPSRDEQFF. CDR3 sequence (DNA): TGCGCCAGCAGTGAGCCATCCAGGGATGAGCAGTTCTTC.

The chain links TRBV5-1 to TRBJ2-2, with 8 bases aligning to TRBD2. CDR1 and CDR2 from the germline V gene are SGHRS and YFSETQ. The J segment lost 6 bases and the V segment lost 5 bases, leaving 9 bases of the junction unmatched. This CDR3 region has 15 residues. The CDR3 DNA reads TGCGCCAGCAGTTCTTCTAGCGGGCCCGCCGGGGAGCTGTTTTTT. Encoded protein: CASSSSSGPAGELFF.

The genes are TRBV10-3 and TRBJ2-5; 11 bases are a match to TRBD2. Per germline, CDR1 ENHRY and CDR2 SYGVKD. The CDR3 has 17 amino acids. After removal of 2 bases from V and 4 bases from J, the junction contained 9 bases not matched to a gene. Written as DNA, the CDR3 is TGTGCCATCAGTGAGCCGACGACTAGCGGGAAGGGAGAGACCCAGTACTTC. Protein: CAISEPTTSGKGETQYF.

The chain combines TRBV28 with TRBJ2-7; D is possibly TRBD2 (6 bases). This CDR3 spans 15 amino acids. Per the germline V gene, CDR1 is MDHEN and CDR2 is SYDVKM. V was trimmed by 2 bases and J by 6 bases, leaving 17 bases between them. In DNA form, the CDR3 reads TGTGCCAGCAGTTTAGCGGGGACCCGCCACCGCGAGCAGTACTTC. Amino acid sequence: CASSLAGTRHREQYF.

This chain links TRBV19 with TRBJ2-7; TRBD1 aligns across 8 bases. Germline-derived CDR1 and CDR2 are LNHDA and SQIVND (reference sequence). The trim removed 4 bases at V and 1 base at J, leaving 15 bases unmatched. The CDR3 runs to 18 residues. CDR3 sequence: CASSTGLLGRGRSYEQYF. CDR3 coding DNA: TGTGCCAGTAGTACTGGCCTGTTGGGCAGGGGGCGATCCTACGAGCAGTACTTC.

As for this clone: Germline and junction disagree at one end, which may indicate a read error. This rearrangement joins TRBV7-7 to TRBJ2-5, with 8 positions matching TRBD1. CDR3 length: 15 amino acids. From germline, CDR1 is SSHAT and CDR2 FNYEAQ (reference sequence). The CDR3 coding sequence is TGTGCTAGCAGCTTAGAGGGACAGGAGCAAGAGACCCAGTACTTC. Amino acid sequence: CASSLEGQEQETQYF.

The chain uses TRBV2 and TRBJ1-4; D is ambiguous. The CDR3 totals 14 residues. Trimming stripped 7 bases from V and 0 bases from J, with 9 bases between. From germline, CDR1 is SNHLY and CDR2 FYNNEI. The CDR3 coding sequence is TGTGCCAGCATGAGGCTCACAACTAATGAAAAACTGTTTTTT. Its translation: CASMRLTTNEKLFF.

The rearrangement joins TRBV4-2 to TRBJ1-4; D gene uncertain. The germline V and J ends were trimmed by 6 bases and 6 bases, with 14 bases remaining between them. This CDR3 has 14 residues. The V gene's germline CDR1 is LGHNA and CDR2 YNFKEQ. CDR3 DNA sequence: TGTGCCAGCAGGGTGTCACCCGCCGATGAAAAACTGTTTTTT. The encoded protein is CASRVSPADEKLFF.

The DNA for the CDR3 is TGCAGCGTTGGCTCAGGGGGGAATGAGCAGTTCTTC. It yields the protein CSVGSGGNEQFF. V gene TRBV29-1 combines with J gene TRBJ2-1; tentative D call: TRBD1 (7 bases). V was cut by 4 bases and J by 7 bases, with 11 bases left in between. The germline gives CDR1 SQVTM, CDR2 ANQGSEA. The length of the CDR3 is 12 residues.

J is TRBJ1-1 and V is TRBV5-6, with D possibly matching TRBD1 (5 bases). The CDR3 loop spans 15 amino acids. Germline V gene sequence: CDR1 SGHDT, CDR2 YYEEEE. V lost 0 bases and J 1 base, leaving 10 bases between the germline ends. DNA of the CDR3: TGTGCCAGCAGCTTGGATGGCAGGGCGAACACTGAAGCTTTCTTT. Translating it yields CASSLDGRANTEAFF. The full variable domain, its missing parts supplied by reference TRBV5-6 and TRBJ1-1, is DAGVTQSPTHLIKTRGQQVTLRCSPKSGHDTVSWYQQALGQGPQFIFQYYEEEERQRGNFPDRFSGHQFPNYSSELNVNALLLGDSALYLCASSLDGRANTEAFFGQGTRLTVV.

For this clone: One junction end disagrees with the germline gene, perhaps due to a read error. The chain combines TRBV6-5 with TRBJ1-2; D may be TRBD1 (5 bases). Germline CDR1 and CDR2: MNHEY and SVGAGI. CDR3 length: 13 residues. The CDR3 reads CASSPQGLYGYIF. Here the CDR3 DNA reads TGTGCCAGCAGTCCTCAGGGTCTCTATGGCTACATCTTC.

The J gene is TRBJ1-1, the V gene TRBV7-9; tentative D call: TRBD1 (6 bases). The CDR3 has 14 residues. The germline V and J ends were trimmed by 6 bases and 0 bases, with 11 bases remaining between them. The V gene's germline CDR1 is SEHNR and CDR2 FQNEAQ (reference sequence). As DNA, the CDR3 is TGTGCCAGCAGACACGGACAGATGAACACTGAAGCTTTCTTT. It is translated as CASRHGQMNTEAFF.

The chain carries TRBV19 and TRBJ1-5; a possible D gene is TRBD1 (5 bases). V was cut by 7 bases and J by 6 bases, with 16 bases left in between. Germline V gene sequence: CDR1 LNHDA, CDR2 SQIVND (reference sequence). This CDR3 region has 14 residues. CDR3 nucleotides: TGTGCCAGTAAGGGGCACCCTTCGGGTCAGCCCCAGCATTTT. Residues: CASKGHPSGQPQHF.

This clone was observed a single time. This chain links TRBV5-1 with TRBJ1-4; TRBD1 might be the D (6 bases). V lost 5 bases and J lost 8, with 16 bases in between. This CDR3 contains 14 residues. Germline CDR1 and CDR2: SGHRS and YFSETQ. DNA for the CDR3: TGCGCCAGCAGGGAGCCGGGGACACGCGAAAAACTGTTTTTT. It is translated as CASREPGTREKLFF.

The rearrangement uses TRBV5-4 and TRBJ2-7; 7 nucleotides line up with TRBD1. The CDR3 contains 15 residues. In germline, CDR1 is SGHNT, CDR2 YYREEE (reference sequence). The junction had 13 bases not matched to a gene; V was cut back by 4 bases and J by 6 bases. The CDR3 reads CASSVTGTEGVEQYF. DNA for the CDR3: TGTGCCAGCAGCGTTACCGGGACAGAGGGAGTCGAGCAGTACTTC.

This sequence joins TRBV2 and TRBJ1-5; D uncertain. CDR3 length: 15 amino acids. Germline CDR1 is SNHLY and CDR2 is FYNNEI. V dropped 2 bases and J dropped 2 bases, with 10 bases sitting between them. CDR3 amino acids: CASSEFHTGNQPQHF. CDR3 bases: TGTGCCAGCAGTGAATTCCACACGGGCAATCAGCCCCAGCATTTT.

CDR3 region: CAWSVGSSYNSPLHF. The CDR3 nucleotides read TGTGCCTGGAGTGTAGGGAGCTCCTATAATTCACCCCTCCACTTT. The V gene is TRBV30, the J gene TRBJ1-6; D gene uncertain. The CDR3 runs 15 residues. V was clipped by 0 bases and J by 0 bases, with 6 bases between them. Germline-derived CDR1 and CDR2 are GTSNPN and SVGIG (reference sequence).

The CDR3 sequence is CARSPRTFSYEQYF. The CDR3 DNA follows: TGTGCCAGAAGCCCCCGGACTTTCTCCTACGAGCAGTACTTC. The chain has TRBV5-3 and TRBJ2-7; a weak D match, TRBD2 (5 bases). TRBV5-3 is identified as an open reading frame with a role that is uncertain. This CDR3 is built from 14 residues. V lost 4 bases and J 0 bases, leaving 11 bases between the germline ends.

The J gene is TRBJ2-3, the V gene TRBV4-1; D call uncertain. Trimming cost V 0 bases and J 3 bases, with 10 bases left between them. CDR1 and CDR2 (germline): MGHRA, YSYEKL. The CDR3 extends over 15 amino acids. The chain's CDR3 is CASSQDGQSTDTQYF. DNA of the CDR3: TGCGCCAGCAGCCAAGATGGGCAATCTACAGATACGCAGTATTTT.

The chain uses TRBV6-6 and TRBJ1-3; D gene unclear. Germline lookup yields CDR1 MNHNY and CDR2 SVGAGI (reference sequence). The V and J ends lost 4 bases and 0 bases respectively, with 7 bases between them. The CDR3 totals 14 residues. The CDR3 region has the DNA TGTGCCAGCAGTTCGAAGGGCTCTGGAAACACCATATATTTT. This gives the protein CASSSKGSGNTIYF.

The V gene is TRBV4-1, the J gene TRBJ1-1; D gene ambiguous. This CDR3 is built from 13 residues. Germline-derived CDR1 and CDR2 are MGHRA and YSYEKL. V was pared by 3 bases and J by 6 bases, with 11 bases between. In DNA, the CDR3 is TGCGCCAGCAGCCAGGGCAGGAGCGCTGAAGCTTTCTTT. It is translated as CASSQGRSAEAFF.

The CDR3 spells CASLRGSYEQYF. The DNA for the CDR3 is TGTGCCAGCCTCAGGGGCTCCTACGAGCAGTACTTC. The chain is built from TRBV2 and TRBJ2-7, with D possibly TRBD1 on 6 matching bases. The V end was cut by 8 bases, the J end by 0 bases, with 8 bases between. CDR1 is SNHLY and CDR2 is FYNNEI in the germline V gene. The CDR3 covers 12 residues.

This clone was observed a single time. The V gene is TRBV18, the J gene TRBJ2-3; D is unclear. The CDR3 length is 12 residues. V lost 5 bases to trimming and J lost 1 base, with 4 bases between them. Germline V lookup: CDR1 KGHSH, CDR2 LQKENI. The DNA for the CDR3 is TGTGCCAGCTCAAGTCGCACAGATACGCAGTATTTT. Its protein product is CASSSRTDTQYF. Together with reference TRBV18 and TRBJ2-3, the CDR3 gives the full variable domain: NAGVMQNPRHLVRRRGQEARLRCSPMKGHSHVYWYRQLPEEGLKFMVYLQKENIIDESGMPKERFSAEFPKEGPSILRIQQVVRGDSAAYFCASSSRTDTQYFGPGTRLTVL.

V is TRBV4-1 and J is TRBJ1-2; 8 bases are shared with TRBD1. Looked up from germline, CDR1 is MGHRA and CDR2 is YSYEKL. The CDR3 loop spans 15 amino acids. J was trimmed by 1 base and V by 4 bases; bases with no gene match: 5. Here the CDR3 DNA reads TGCGCCAGCAGCCTACGGACAGGGAGTAACTATGGCTACACCTTC. It specifies CASSLRTGSNYGYTF.

The chain combines TRBV5-1 with TRBJ1-1; a weak D match, TRBD1 (5 bases). This CDR3 is built from 14 residues. The germline gives CDR1 SGHRS, CDR2 YFSETQ. Trimming shortened V by 2 bases and J by 3 bases, and 11 bases separated the two germline ends. The CDR3 loop is CASSLGVTYTEAFF. CDR3 coding DNA: TGCGCCAGCAGCTTAGGGGTAACGTACACTGAAGCTTTCTTT.